This T cell receptor beta chain was recorded in a study of neurological immune-mediated disorders. Study findings and constraints: When the repertoires were sorted by phylogenetic grouping, those of 18 of 34 multiple sclerosis patients ended up in one related-CDR3 cluster, a possible signature. HTLV-1-associated myelopathy had the most TCR clonal expansion, while multiple sclerosis had the least, a level that fell below healthy controls.

Where libraries were unsorted, they were derived from 2 million PBMCs stored at -80 degrees C. About this clonotype: Its cognate antigen is unknown.

The CDR3 runs to 13 residues. V was pared by 6 bases and J by 8 bases, with 6 bases of the junction left unmatched. Germline CDR1 WNHNN, CDR2 SYGVQD (reference sequence). Synthesis of cDNA was performed by 5'RACE using 10-nucleotide random UMIs. TCRdb reprocessed the 5' RACE reads with MiXCR, giving one entry per CDR3 protein. The sample holds 90,000 to 150,000 distinct CDR3 sequences, about 3.4% seen once. Sequenced material: PBMCs. The receptor was isolated from a woman in her 30s with multiple sclerosis. This chain uses TRBV10-1 with TRBJ2-1, with 8 bases fitting TRBD2. As DNA, the CDR3 is TGCGCCAGCAGGGCGGGAGGTATGGATGAGCAGTTCTTC. Protein product: CASRAGGMDEQFF.